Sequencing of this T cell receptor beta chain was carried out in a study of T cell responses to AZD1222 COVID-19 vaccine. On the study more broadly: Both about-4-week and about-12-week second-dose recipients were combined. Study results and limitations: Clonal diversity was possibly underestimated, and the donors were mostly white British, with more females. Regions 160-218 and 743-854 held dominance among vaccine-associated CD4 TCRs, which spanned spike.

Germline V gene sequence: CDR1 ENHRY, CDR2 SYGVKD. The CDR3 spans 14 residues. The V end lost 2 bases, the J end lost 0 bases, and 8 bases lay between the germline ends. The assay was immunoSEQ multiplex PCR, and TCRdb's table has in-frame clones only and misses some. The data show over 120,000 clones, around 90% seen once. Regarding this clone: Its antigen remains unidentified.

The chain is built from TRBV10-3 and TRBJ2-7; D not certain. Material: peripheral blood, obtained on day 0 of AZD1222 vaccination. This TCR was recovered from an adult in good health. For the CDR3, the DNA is TGTGCCATCAGTGAGAGAACCAACTCCTACGAGCAGTACTTC. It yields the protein CAISERTNSYEQYF.